The 9 T cell receptor beta chains in this list originate from one sample, sequenced in a study of T cell responses to AZD1222 COVID-19 vaccine. Clones were read by immunoSEQ multiplex PCR, and TCRdb kept only the in-frame ones, dropping some. The sample consists of about 42,000 clones, roughly 83% of them appearing once. The specimen comprised peripheral blood, sampled 28 days after the second AZD1222 dose. The receptors shown here come from an adult who received the AZD1222 COVID-19 vaccine.

J is TRBJ2-1 and V is TRBV10-3, with D tentatively TRBD2 (6 bases). Germline V gene lookup returns CDR1 ENHRY and CDR2 SYGVKD. CDR3 length equals 17 residues. Trimming cost V 7 bases and J 0 bases, with 19 bases left between them. The CDR3 loop is CAINSAGREFSYNEQFF. The CDR3 region has the DNA TGTGCCATCAACTCCGCGGGGCGAGAATTCTCCTACAATGAGCAGTTCTTC.

The rearrangement links TRBV7-6 to TRBJ1-1; 7 bases fit TRBD1. This CDR3 region has 18 residues. With 5 bases clipped from V and 3 bases from J, the junction kept 18 bases outside the gene matches. The V gene's germline CDR1 is SGHVS and CDR2 FNYEAQ. The CDR3 region has the DNA TGTGCCAGCAGCCCTCCCTTTGACAGGGAAGGGAGGTACACTGAAGCTTTCTTT. Translation: CASSPPFDREGRYTEAFF.

This clone was detected only once. Relative to the germline gene, one junction end is altered; a read error may explain this. The chain combines TRBV19 with TRBJ2-5, with D possibly matching TRBD2 (7 bases). The germline CDR1 and CDR2 sequences are LNHDA and SQIVND (reference sequence). This CDR3 has 16 residues. The CDR3 here is CASRRGGAGVRETQYF. Written as DNA, the CDR3 is TGTGCGAGTAGGAGAGGGGGGGCGGGTGTCCGCGAGACCCAGTACTTC. The full variable domain, its missing parts supplied by reference TRBV19 and TRBJ2-5, is DGGITQSPKYLFRKEGQNVTLSCEQNLNHDAMYWYRQDPGQGLRLIYYSQIVNDFQKGDIAEGYSVSREKKESFPLTVTSAQKNPTAFYLCASRRGGAGVRETQYFGPGTRLLVL.

The chain uses TRBV6-5 and TRBJ1-6, with TRBD1 as a possible D gene (5 bases). The CDR3 consists of 14 residues. Trimming left V 7 bases short and J 10 bases short, with 17 bases between. Germline CDR1 and CDR2: MNHEY and SVGAGI. The CDR3 nucleotides read TGTGCCAGCACCCCCGTGGGGGGTCGGTCACCCCTCCACTTT. Protein product: CASTPVGGRSPLHF.

This chain uses TRBV10-3 with TRBJ1-2, with D tentatively TRBD1 (6 bases). V was trimmed by 10 bases and J by 3 bases, leaving 21 bases between them. The CDR3 length is 15 residues. Per the germline V gene, CDR1 is ENHRY and CDR2 is SYGVKD. CDR3 sequence reads: CATSSPTGRDYGYTF. DNA for the CDR3: TGTGCCACCTCGTCCCCCACAGGGCGAGACTATGGCTACACCTTC.

V and J are TRBV9 and TRBJ1-2; D possibly corresponds to TRBD1 (5 bases). CDR1 SGDLS and CDR2 YYNGEE come from the germline V gene. This CDR3 is built from 12 residues. Trimming removed 4 bases at V and 6 bases at J, with 10 bases between. The CDR3 nucleotides read TGTGCCAGCAGCCTTCGGGGGGATGGCTACACCTTC. Amino acid sequence: CASSLRGDGYTF.

The V and J genes are TRBV11-2 and TRBJ2-1, with no clear D. CDR1 SGHAT and CDR2 FQNNGV come from the germline V gene. The CDR3 is 16 amino acids. The V gene lost 5 bases and the J gene lost 1 base, with 15 bases spanning the gap. The CDR3 region has the DNA TGTGCCAGCAGCCCCCAGAGGCGCTTGTCCTACAATGAGCAGTTCTTC. Its protein is CASSPQRRLSYNEQFF.

This clone was detected only once. The chain employs TRBV4-2 and TRBJ2-4; D is uncertain. The CDR3 runs to 15 residues. Germline lookup yields CDR1 LGHNA and CDR2 YNFKEQ. The V end was cut by 0 bases, the J end by 0 bases, with 6 bases between. In DNA, the CDR3 is TGTGCCAGCAGCCAAGAATGGGTAGCCAAAAACATTCAGTACTTC. Translation gives CASSQEWVAKNIQYF.

The chain is built from TRBV3-1 (or the pseudogene TRBV3-2) and TRBJ2-1; D is ambiguous. The V gene lost 4 bases and the J gene lost 5 bases, with 15 bases spanning the gap. CDR3 length: 15 residues. Germline V gives CDR1 LGHDT, CDR2 YNNKEL (reference sequence). The CDR3 coding sequence is TGTGCCAGCAGCCGCGCCCTATCGGTTAACAATGAGCAGTTCTTC. Amino acid sequence: CASSRALSVNNEQFF.